This T cell receptor (beta chain) is drawn from a study of shared clonotypes between healthy human individuals. Whole-study results and caveats: The authors sampled blood alone, and tissue repertoires likely differ. There were few donors, and this limited the genetic and exposure-history diversity represented. Despite large depth, sorted-subset datasets appeared incompletely sequenced.

The J segment lost 8 bases and the V segment lost 6 bases, leaving 6 bases of the junction unmatched. CDR1 and CDR2 from the germline V gene are LNHDA and SQIVND (reference sequence). The CDR3 runs 13 residues. Comment on this clone: Its antigen is currently unknown.

Assay: immunoSEQ multiplex PCR; the TCRdb copy retains only in-frame clones and omits some. Here the sample spans 2 million to 3 million clones, over 85% being singletons. Sample: naive CD4+ T cells from PBMCs. Subset denoted: CD45RA+ positively selected. This TCR was sampled from a man aged 18 to 29 in good health. Some clones in this sample may be carry-over from other donors' samples. The rearrangement links TRBV19 to TRBJ2-1, with 8 bases that match TRBD1. CDR3: CASSPDRGYEQFF. As DNA, the CDR3 is TGTGCCAGTAGCCCAGACAGGGGCTATGAGCAGTTCTTC.